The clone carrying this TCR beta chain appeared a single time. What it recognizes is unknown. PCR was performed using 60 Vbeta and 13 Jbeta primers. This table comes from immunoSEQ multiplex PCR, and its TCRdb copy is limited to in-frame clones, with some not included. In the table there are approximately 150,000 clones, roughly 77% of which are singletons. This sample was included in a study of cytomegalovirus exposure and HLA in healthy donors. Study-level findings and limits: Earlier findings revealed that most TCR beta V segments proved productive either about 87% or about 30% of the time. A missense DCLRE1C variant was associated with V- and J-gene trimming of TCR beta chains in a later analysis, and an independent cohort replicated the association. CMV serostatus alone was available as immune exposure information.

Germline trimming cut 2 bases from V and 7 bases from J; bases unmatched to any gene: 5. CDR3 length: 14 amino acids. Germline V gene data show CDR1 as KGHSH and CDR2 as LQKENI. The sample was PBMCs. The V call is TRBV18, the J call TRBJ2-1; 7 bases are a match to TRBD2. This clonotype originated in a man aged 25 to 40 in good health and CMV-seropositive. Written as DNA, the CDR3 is TGTGCCAGCTCACCAACCGGTAGCGGGAATGAGCAGTTCTTC. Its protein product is CASSPTGSGNEQFF.